Given below is one TCR beta chain in context. Its antigen is not known. This CDR3 contains 17 residues. The trim removed 2 bases at V and 4 bases at J, leaving 12 bases unmatched. Germline V lookup: CDR1 SGHDN, CDR2 FVKESK. A 1 in 200,000 to 1 in 1 million T cell depth was the sequencing target. Measured with immunoSEQ multiplex PCR; TCRdb has only the in-frame clones, and not every one. The sample has 160,000 or so clones; roughly 80% are singletons. This sample was taken from a study of cytotoxic CD8 clonotypes in ibrutinib-treated CLL. Overall study context: Response material was collected after a median around 12 months of treatment, range 6 to 36. General study findings and limits: Measured clonality at baseline was greater than in age-matched healthy donors and tracked with circulating CD8+ T-cell counts.

Sequencing used PBMCs, obtained after 12 months of ibrutinib treatment. This sequence was found in a human donor with chronic lymphocytic leukemia. The gene calls are TRBV14 and TRBJ1-1, with 8 positions matching TRBD1. The CDR3 sequence: CASSQKVQGDESTEAFF. DNA of the CDR3: TGTGCCAGCAGCCAAAAGGTACAGGGGGACGAGAGCACTGAAGCTTTCTTT.